Listed here are 22 T cell receptor beta chains from one sample, sequenced in a study of blood T cell repertoires in COVID-19. Here immunoSEQ multiplex PCR was the method, and the copy in TCRdb shows in-frame clones only, minus some. The sample holds 55,000 to 85,000 clones, roughly 84% seen once. The specimen was peripheral blood. Receptors were obtained from a woman aged 18-29 years with acute or convalescent COVID-19.

The V call is TRBV7-9, the J call TRBJ1-1, with TRBD1 identical over 9 bases. Germline V CDR1 and CDR2: SEHNR, FQNEAQ (reference sequence). This CDR3 spans 15 amino acids. V lost 6 bases, J lost 3 bases, and 8 bases stayed unmatched. The CDR3 loop reads CASRPRQGGDTEAFF. The CDR3 region has the DNA TGTGCCAGCAGACCCCGACAGGGGGGAGACACTGAAGCTTTCTTT.

The chain recombines TRBV7-2 with TRBJ2-3; 8 nucleotides line up with TRBD2. Germline assignment: CDR1 SGHTA and CDR2 FQGNSA. This CDR3 is built from 14 residues. V shed 3 bases, J shed 1 base, and the junction held 0 bases outside the gene matches. CDR3 region: CASSLTSGTDTQYF. Here the CDR3 DNA reads TGTGCCAGCAGCTTGACTAGCGGCACAGATACGCAGTATTTT.

This clone was seen only once. The chain uses TRBV6-4 and TRBJ1-6; possibly TRBD1 for D (6 bases). V was clipped by 5 bases and J by 7 bases, with 15 bases between them. CDR1 and CDR2 from the germline V gene are MRHNA and SNTAGT. The CDR3 covers 15 residues. CDR3 protein: CASSPRTVVNSPLHF. The CDR3 bases are TGTGCCAGCAGTCCTCGGACAGTGGTCAATTCACCCCTCCACTTT.

The chain joins TRBV18 to TRBJ1-1; D gene uncertain. V was cut by 2 bases and J by 1 base, with 8 bases left in between. The CDR3 runs to 14 residues. CDR1 and CDR2 from the germline V gene are KGHSH and LQKENI. The CDR3 coding sequence is TGTGCCAGCTCACCATCTGGCAGGAACACTGAAGCTTTCTTT. This encodes CASSPSGRNTEAFF.

The rearrangement joins TRBV23-1 to TRBJ2-7, with 9 nucleotides matching TRBD1. TRBV23-1 qualifies as an ORF whose function is uncertain. The CDR3 is 15 amino acids. V shed 5 bases, J shed 2 bases, and the junction held 7 bases outside the gene matches. This CDR3 is CASSDPGQGTYEQYF. In nucleotides, the CDR3 is TGCGCCAGCAGTGATCCGGGACAGGGAACCTACGAGCAGTACTTC.

The chain carries TRBV24-1 and TRBJ2-2; 10 nucleotides align to TRBD2. There are 16 residues in the CDR3. Losses at the gene ends were 6 bases for V and 0 bases for J; bases not matched to a gene: 3. Germline V CDR1 and CDR2: KGHDR, SFDVKD. In DNA form, the CDR3 reads TGTGCCACCAGTTCTACTAGCGGGGCGAACACCGGGGAGCTGTTTTTT. Its protein is CATSSTSGANTGELFF.

The chain joins TRBV29-1 to TRBJ1-4, with unresolved D. The CDR3 is 18 residues long. V lost 0 bases, J lost 2 bases, and 19 bases lay in between. Germline V lookup: CDR1 SQVTM, CDR2 ANQGSEA. CDR3 sequence: CSVEDIRQRRCTNEKLFF. The CDR3 DNA follows: TGCAGCGTTGAAGACATAAGACAACGAAGGTGTACTAATGAAAAACTGTTTTTT.

The rearrangement joins TRBV30 to TRBJ1-1; D is unresolved. CDR3 length: 13 amino acids. The V gene's germline CDR1 is GTSNPN and CDR2 SVGIG (reference sequence). The V and J ends lost 4 bases and 1 base respectively, with 10 bases between them. The CDR3 coding sequence is TGTGCCTGGATGCTGACAAGGAACACTGAAGCTTTCTTT. Translation gives CAWMLTRNTEAFF.

The rearrangement joins TRBV28 to TRBJ1-1; 7 bases fit TRBD1. This CDR3 is built from 14 residues. The germline CDR1 and CDR2 sequences are MDHEN and SYDVKM. V shed 5 bases, J shed 10 bases, and the junction held 13 bases outside the gene matches. The CDR3 DNA follows: TGTGCCAGCAGTCTATATAGACAGGGTCCAGGAGCTTTCTTT. It translates to CASSLYRQGPGAFF.

The chain joins TRBV5-6 to TRBJ1-2; D gene unclear. The CDR3 extends over 14 amino acids. The V end lost 0 bases, the J end lost 10 bases, and 16 bases lay between the germline ends. Germline CDR1 and CDR2: SGHDT and YYEEEE. The CDR3 coding sequence is TGTGCCAGCAGCTTGGGCGGGGTCACAAGACTCTACACCTTC. It codes for CASSLGGVTRLYTF.

The V call is TRBV12-3 or TRBV12-4, the J call TRBJ2-1, with 11 bases matching TRBD2. The CDR3 totals 13 residues. Trimming took 4 bases from V and 15 from J; bases not matched to a gene: 8. The CDR3 here is CASSSLIAGGAFF. CDR3 coding DNA: TGTGCCAGCAGTTCCCTAATAGCGGGAGGGGCGTTCTTC.

This clone is termed medium-sized. The V call is TRBV7-9, the J call TRBJ2-7; a weak D match, TRBD1 (5 bases). V lost 5 bases and J lost 0, with 8 bases in between. The V gene's germline CDR1 is SEHNR and CDR2 FQNEAQ (reference sequence). This CDR3 region has 13 residues. The CDR3 here is CASSADTSYEQYF. For the CDR3, the DNA is TGTGCCAGCAGCGCGGACACCTCCTACGAGCAGTACTTC. The whole variable domain, filled in from reference TRBV7-9 and TRBJ2-7, reads DTGVSQNPRHKITKRGQNVTFRCDPISEHNRLYWYRQTLGQGPEFLTYFQNEAQLEKSRLLSDRFSAERPKGSFSTLEIQRTEQGDSAMYLCASSADTSYEQYFGPGTRLTVT.

V usage is TRBV19 and J usage is TRBJ2-3; 9 bases match TRBD1. V lost 7 bases, J lost 0 bases, and 5 bases stayed unmatched. This CDR3 comprises 15 residues. Germline V gene data show CDR1 as LNHDA and CDR2 as SQIVND (reference sequence). DNA of the CDR3: TGTGCCAGTACTCGACAGGGGGGTAGCACAGATACGCAGTATTTT. It encodes CASTRQGGSTDTQYF.

This chain uses TRBV27 with TRBJ2-1, with 12 bases aligning to TRBD2. There are 16 residues in the CDR3. With V trimmed by 3 bases and J by 8 bases, 8 bases remained unmatched. Per the germline V gene, CDR1 is MNHEY and CDR2 is SMNVEV (reference sequence). Written as DNA, the CDR3 is TGTGCCAGCAGTTTTCTAGCGGGGGGGCCGGGGGATGAGCAGTTCTTC. Its protein product is CASSFLAGGPGDEQFF.

The V call is TRBV15, the J call TRBJ2-7; D possibly corresponds to TRBD2 (7 bases). The V and J ends lost 3 bases and 0 bases respectively, with 9 bases between them. From germline, CDR1 is LNHNV and CDR2 YYDKDF (reference sequence). This CDR3 has 14 amino acids. This CDR3 is CATSRGGGSYEQYF. The CDR3 DNA sequence: TGTGCCACCAGCAGGGGAGGGGGCTCCTACGAGCAGTACTTC.

The chain couples TRBV9 to TRBJ1-1, with D perhaps TRBD1 (5 bases). Trimming stripped 0 bases from V and 0 bases from J, with 18 bases between. Germline CDR1 and CDR2: SGDLS and YYNGEE. The CDR3 sequence is 18 residues long. The CDR3: CASSVGAGRIGVNTEAFF. In DNA, the CDR3 is TGTGCCAGCAGCGTAGGCGCAGGGCGCATAGGTGTGAACACTGAAGCTTTCTTT.

The V gene is TRBV6-1, the J gene TRBJ1-5; 7 bases align to TRBD1. The CDR3 loop spans 17 amino acids. Germline loops: CDR1 MNHNS, CDR2 SASEGT. V shed 0 bases, J shed 5 bases, and the junction held 10 bases outside the gene matches. The CDR3 loop is CASSEAREARGDQPQHF. The DNA for the CDR3 is TGTGCCAGCAGTGAAGCAAGAGAGGCCAGGGGGGATCAGCCCCAGCATTTT.

This clone was seen just once. CDR3 sequence (DNA): TGTGCCAGTAGTATTGGGACAGGGGGCTCTGGGGCCAACGTCCTGACTTTC. It translates to CASSIGTGGSGANVLTF. The chain combines TRBV19 with TRBJ2-6, with 11 bases identical to TRBD1. Trimming cost V 3 bases and J 0 bases; bases outside gene matches: 1. The CDR3 has 17 residues. The germline V gene encodes CDR1 LNHDA and CDR2 SQIVND (reference sequence).

This chain uses TRBV19 with TRBJ1-3; 7 nucleotides match TRBD1. V lost 3 bases and J lost 2; bases outside the gene matches: 13. Germline-derived CDR1 and CDR2 are LNHDA and SQIVND (reference sequence). The CDR3 is 18 amino acids. The CDR3 reads CASSILRRGRQAGNTIYF. In DNA form, the CDR3 reads TGTGCCAGTAGTATCTTAAGGAGGGGGCGCCAGGCTGGAAACACCATATATTTT.

This clone has more than one count but fewer than ten. This chain connects TRBV29-1 to TRBJ2-5; the D is unclear. The CDR3 totals 12 residues. The V end lost 4 bases, the J end lost 4 bases, and 10 bases lay between the germline ends. Germline V CDR1 and CDR2: SQVTM, ANQGSEA. In DNA form, the CDR3 reads TGCAGCGTTGGGGCTCCCCGAGAGACCCAGTACTTC. The encoded protein is CSVGAPRETQYF.

The chain joins TRBV6-2 or TRBV6-3 to TRBJ1-3; the match to TRBD1 covers 8 bases. The CDR3 is made up of 16 amino acids. Germline V gene sequence: CDR1 MNHEY, CDR2 SVGEGT. Losses at the gene ends were 2 bases for V and 0 bases for J; bases not matched to a gene: 3. The CDR3: CASSYRTGNSGNTIYF. In nucleotides, the CDR3 is TGTGCCAGCAGTTACCGGACAGGGAACTCTGGAAACACCATATATTTT.

This clone was seen once. DNA for the CDR3: TGTGCCAGCAGTCTAGCGGGAGCCTACAATGAGCAGTTCTTC. Translation: CASSLAGAYNEQFF. The chain joins TRBV6-5 to TRBJ2-1; TRBD2 aligns across 10 bases. The germline V gene encodes CDR1 MNHEY and CDR2 SVGAGI. With 5 bases clipped from V and 2 bases from J, the junction kept 0 bases outside the gene matches. The CDR3 sequence is 14 residues long.